Following are 8 T cell receptor beta chains from one sample sequenced in a study of T cell repertoires in cytomegalovirus infection. These receptors' antigens are unknown. TCRdb called the reads again in MiXCR, with one record for every CDR3 protein. The repertoire holds a few hundred thousand distinct CDR3 sequences, with roughly a third as singletons. The starting material was cultured PBMCs, obtained from culture after CMV antigen stimulation. The receptors derive from a human donor in good health (CMV status not recorded). Some clones in this sample may be carry-over from other donors' samples.

This chain joins TRBV2 and TRBJ2-3; 12 positions agree with TRBD2. The germline V gene encodes CDR1 SNHLY and CDR2 FYNNEI. The CDR3 runs 16 residues. Germline trimming cut 5 bases from V and 5 bases from J; bases unmatched to any gene: 8. This CDR3 reads CASSWATSGSGDTQYF. As DNA, the CDR3 is TGTGCCAGCAGTTGGGCGACTAGCGGGAGTGGAGATACGCAGTATTTT.

This clonotype turned up a few times. The chain recombines TRBV7-9 with TRBJ2-3; 11 nucleotides align to TRBD2. From germline, CDR1 is SEHNR and CDR2 FQNEAQ (reference sequence). CDR3 length: 16 residues. The V segment lost 5 bases and the J segment 3 bases; nucleotides outside the gene matches: 7. The CDR3 region has the DNA TGTGCCAGCAGCCTATTCCGGACTAGCGGGACAGATACGCAGTATTTT. Protein sequence: CASSLFRTSGTDTQYF.

The V call is TRBV4-1, the J call TRBJ2-7; D could derive from TRBD1 or TRBD2 (5 bases each). This CDR3 has 13 residues. Germline V gene sequence: CDR1 MGHRA, CDR2 YSYEKL. V lost 3 bases to trimming and J lost 7 bases, with 13 bases between them. CDR3 DNA sequence: TGCGCCAGCAGCCACCCGGGGCCGGGGGAGCAGTACTTC. Protein: CASSHPGPGEQYF.

In its sample, this clonotype was seen a few times. The chain combines TRBV10-3 with TRBJ2-6; D uncertain. From germline, CDR1 is ENHRY and CDR2 SYGVKD. There are 13 residues in the CDR3. Deletions cut 6 bases from V and 4 bases from J, with 7 bases between. For the CDR3, the DNA is TGTGCCATCAGGTCTGAAGGGGCCAACGTCCTGACTTTC. Amino acid sequence: CAIRSEGANVLTF.

The rearrangement uses TRBV12-3 or TRBV12-4 and TRBJ2-5; 14 bases fit TRBD2. The CDR3 runs to 16 residues. V shed 6 bases and J 5 bases; nucleotides not matched to a gene: 8. Here the CDR3 DNA reads TGTGCCAGCAGATCGGGGACTAGCGGGAGCGGTGAGACCCAGTACTTC. Protein product: CASRSGTSGSGETQYF.

In its sample, this clonotype was seen a few times. The rearrangement uses TRBV6-2 or TRBV6-3 and TRBJ2-7, with 8 nucleotides matching TRBD1. The J segment lost 6 bases and the V segment lost 6 bases, leaving 13 bases of the junction unmatched. Germline CDR1 and CDR2: MNHEY and SVGEGT. This CDR3 has 15 residues. The CDR3 DNA is TGTGCCAGCAGAACCGACGGACAGGGACGAGGCGAGCAGTACGTC. Amino acid sequence: CASRTDGQGRGEQYV.

The chain recombines TRBV4-1 with TRBJ2-1; the D gene is possibly TRBD1 (5 bases). The CDR3 has 16 residues. V was shortened by 0 bases and J by 0 bases, with 9 bases between the two germline ends. The germline V gene encodes CDR1 MGHRA and CDR2 YSYEKL. The CDR3 loop is CASSQEDTRSYNEQFF. In DNA form, the CDR3 reads TGCGCCAGCAGCCAAGAGGACACCCGCTCCTACAATGAGCAGTTCTTC.

In its sample, this clonotype was seen a few times. V usage is TRBV7-9 and J usage is TRBJ2-3, with TRBD2 matching over 12 bases. J lost 2 bases, V lost 0 bases, and 6 bases had no gene match. CDR3 size: 18 residues. Germline V gene lookup returns CDR1 SEHNR and CDR2 FQNEAQ (reference sequence). The CDR3 DNA reads TGTGCCAGCAGCTTAGCTCCTAGCGGGAGGGATCCCACAGATACGCAGTATTTT. This translates into CASSLAPSGRDPTDTQYF.